Listed below are T cell receptor beta chains from one sample, sequenced in a study of T cells after yellow fever vaccination. TCRdb called the 5' RACE reads again in MiXCR, with one record for every CDR3 protein. The table records 300,000 to 450,000 distinct CDR3 sequences, 6.2% of them present only once. This sample comprised PBMCs, obtained 5 days after the yellow fever booster vaccination. The receptors come from a young man who received the YFV17D yellow fever vaccine. The CDR3 runs from the conserved cysteine through the conserved F or W. A D gene is named only where the DNA matches it firmly. Only part of the rows carry a size: once, few, many, or a class if the clone is expanded.

DNA: TGTGCCAGCAGCCCCACCGTAGCGGGAATGGTGGAGACCCAGTACTTC; CDR3: CASSPTVAGMVETQYF; length: 16; V: TRBV7-8; J: TRBJ2-5; size: few; D: TRBD2
DNA: TGTGCCAGCAGCTTGGCCGGGACTCCGGGCTACAATGAGCAGTTCTTC; CDR3: CASSLAGTPGYNEQFF; length: 16; V: TRBV5-4; J: TRBJ2-1; size: few; D: NA
DNA: TGTGCCAGCAGCTTTAGCGGGATGGTAGATACGCAGTATTTT; CDR3: CASSFSGMVDTQYF; length: 14; V: TRBV12-3/TRBV12-4; J: TRBJ2-3; size: many; D: TRBD2
DNA: TGCAGTGCTATTCCGGGCTCCGTCTCCTACGAGCAGTACTTC; CDR3: CSAIPGSVSYEQYF; length: 14; V: TRBV20-1; J: TRBJ2-7; size: many; D: NA
DNA: TGCGCCAGCAGCCCGGGACAGGGGGCAGCGGAGACCCAGTACTTC; CDR3: CASSPGQGAAETQYF; length: 15; V: TRBV4-3; J: TRBJ2-5; size: few; D: TRBD1
DNA: TGCAGTGCTATAGCGGGAGCGGGGGACAATGAGCAGTTCTTC; CDR3: CSAIAGAGDNEQFF; length: 14; V: TRBV20-1; J: TRBJ2-1; size: NA; D: TRBD2
DNA: TGTGCCATCAGTGATCCGGGCAGCTCCTACGAGCAGTACTTC; CDR3: CAISDPGSSYEQYF; length: 14; V: TRBV10-3; J: TRBJ2-7; size: many; D: NA
DNA: TGTGCCAGCAGTTTTCTCGGGACAGGGGTCTACGAGCAGTACTTC; CDR3: CASSFLGTGVYEQYF; length: 15; V: TRBV6-2/TRBV6-3; J: TRBJ2-7; size: many; D: TRBD1
DNA: TGTGCCAGCACCCTCGGACAGCCGACCACTGCTTTCTTT; CDR3: CASTLGQPTTAFF; length: 13; V: TRBV12-3/TRBV12-4; J: TRBJ1-1; size: many; D: NA
DNA: TGCGCCAGCAGACTAGCCGCTAGCACAGATACGCAGTATTTT; CDR3: CASRLAASTDTQYF; length: 14; V: TRBV10-2; J: TRBJ2-3; size: many; D: NA
DNA: TGTGCCAGCAGTTACAGCCGCTCTGGGGGCGCAAAAAACATTCAGTACTTC; CDR3: CASSYSRSGGAKNIQYF; length: 17; V: TRBV6-5; J: TRBJ2-4; size: many; D: NA
DNA: TGTGCCAGCAGCGTACAGGTGGGAGGGCCCTACGAGCAGTACTTC; CDR3: CASSVQVGGPYEQYF; length: 15; V: TRBV9; J: TRBJ2-7; size: NA; D: TRBD2
DNA: TGCGCCAGCAGCCAAGGGCTAGCGGGAGGGCTCTACGAGCAGTACTTC; CDR3: CASSQGLAGGLYEQYF; length: 16; V: TRBV4-3; J: TRBJ2-7; size: many; D: TRBD2
DNA: TGTGCCAGCAGCTTAGGGCAGGCAACCTACGAGCAGTACTTC; CDR3: CASSLGQATYEQYF; length: 14; V: TRBV7-2; J: TRBJ2-7; size: many; D: NA
DNA: TGTGCCATGGGCACCGGACTAGCGAAGCAGTTCTTC; CDR3: CAMGTGLAKQFF; length: 12; V: TRBV5-5; J: TRBJ2-1; size: NA; D: TRBD2